A selection of T cell receptor beta chains follows, all from one sample in a study of brain metastases from non-small cell lung cancer. The protocol was immunoSEQ multiplex PCR, while the TCRdb copy is restricted to in-frame clones and leaves out a portion. The table has 3,500 to 5,500 clones, approximately 90% seen once; the top ten hold 13%. Material: tissue from a brain metastasis. The receptors come from a donor aged 40 or older with non-small cell lung cancer. The CDR3 runs from the conserved cysteine through the conserved F or W. Each record gives: clone size, D gene, J gene, V gene, CDR3 length, CDR3 protein, CDR3 DNA. D genes are given only for firm matches. Clone size is stated in some rows and not others, as once, few, many or a class when expanded.

-,TRBD1,TRBJ1-4,TRBV27,15,CASSSPGQENEKLFF,TGTGCCAGCAGTTCGCCGGGACAGGAGAATGAAAAACTGTTTTTT
-,-,TRBJ2-2,TRBV2,13,CASSDEATGELFF,TGTGCCAGCAGTGATGAAGCCACCGGGGAGCTGTTTTTT
few,TRBD2,TRBJ2-1,TRBV6-4,15,CASSDSASGGREQFF,TGTGCCAGCAGTGACTCGGCTAGCGGGGGGCGTGAGCAGTTCTTC
-,-,TRBJ1-2,TRBV6-2/TRBV6-3,15,CASSSTGSGNYGYTF,TGTGCCAGCAGCAGCACAGGTTCAGGGAACTATGGCTACACCTTC
-,-,TRBJ1-2,TRBV3-1/TRBV3-2,15,CASSPSPQGSYGYTF,TGTGCCAGCAGCCCCTCCCCCCAGGGGAGCTATGGCTACACCTTC
few,-,TRBJ2-4,TRBV6-5,13,CASSDTTKNIQYF,TGTGCCAGCAGCGACACAACCAAAAACATTCAGTACTTC
-,-,TRBJ2-7,TRBV27,14,CASSRSGEAYEQYF,TGTGCCAGCAGTCGTAGCGGAGAGGCCTACGAGCAGTACTTC
-,-,TRBJ2-7,TRBV6-5,13,CASRRGARHEQYF,TGTGCCAGCAGGAGGGGGGCCCGCCACGAGCAGTACTTC
-,-,TRBJ2-2,TRBV6-6,13,CAIRGLNTGELFF,TGTGCCATCAGGGGCCTGAACACCGGGGAGCTGTTTTTT
-,-,TRBJ2-2,TRBV5-1,15,CASSLVGFNTGELFF,TGCGCCAGCAGCTTGGTGGGTTTCAACACCGGGGAGCTGTTTTTT
-,-,TRBJ2-3,TRBV10-3,12,CAISEWRDTQYF,TGTGCCATCAGTGAGTGGAGGGATACGCAGTATTTT